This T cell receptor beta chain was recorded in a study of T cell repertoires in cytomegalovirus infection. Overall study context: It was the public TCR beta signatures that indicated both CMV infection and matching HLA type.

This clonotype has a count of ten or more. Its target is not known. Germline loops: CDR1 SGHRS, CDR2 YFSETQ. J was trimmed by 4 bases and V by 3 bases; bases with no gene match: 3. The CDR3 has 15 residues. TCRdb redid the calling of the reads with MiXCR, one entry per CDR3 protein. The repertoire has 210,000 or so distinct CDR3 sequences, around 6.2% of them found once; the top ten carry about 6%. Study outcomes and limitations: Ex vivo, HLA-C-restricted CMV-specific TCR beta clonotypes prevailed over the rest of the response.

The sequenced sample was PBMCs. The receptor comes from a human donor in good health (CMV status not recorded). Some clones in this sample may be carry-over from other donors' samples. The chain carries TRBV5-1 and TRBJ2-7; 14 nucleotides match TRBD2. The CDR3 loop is CASSSGLAGDYEQYF. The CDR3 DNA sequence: TGCGCCAGCAGCTCGGGACTAGCGGGGGATTACGAGCAGTACTTC.